One and the same sample provided the 10 T cell receptor beta chains below, sequenced in a study of T cell changes during pregnancy in multiple sclerosis. The protocol was immunoSEQ multiplex PCR, while the TCRdb copy is restricted to in-frame clones and leaves out a portion. The sample lists 70,000 to 75,000 clones; approximately 91% were seen once. Sequenced here: peripheral blood, sampled before pregnancy. The receptors derive from a female donor with multiple sclerosis, enrolled in a pregnancy study.

The chain uses TRBV4-1 and TRBJ2-7, with 10 bases identical to TRBD2. V was pared by 0 bases and J by 3 bases, with 14 bases of the junction left unmatched. CDR1 MGHRA and CDR2 YSYEKL come from the germline V gene. The CDR3 contains 19 residues. CDR3 coding DNA: TGCGCCAGCAGCCAAGATCGCGGCCTAGCGGGAGTAAGTATCTACGAGCAGTACTTC. As protein: CASSQDRGLAGVSIYEQYF.

The gene calls are TRBV2 and TRBJ2-3; TRBD1 matches 7 bases. The J segment lost 4 bases and the V segment lost 5 bases, leaving 9 bases of the junction unmatched. The CDR3 extends over 15 amino acids. Germline CDR1 is SNHLY and CDR2 is FYNNEI. This chain's CDR3 is CASSTQGFAADTQYF. CDR3 in DNA: TGTGCCAGCAGTACACAGGGGTTTGCGGCAGATACGCAGTATTTT.

V usage is TRBV7-3 and J usage is TRBJ2-7; 8 bases are a match to TRBD2. The CDR3 totals 13 residues. From germline, CDR1 is SGHTA and CDR2 FQGTGA. J gave up 4 bases and V 4 bases, and 3 bases lay outside the gene matches. The CDR3 reads CASSWSGGYEQYF. In DNA form, the CDR3 reads TGTGCCAGCAGCTGGTCGGGAGGGTACGAGCAGTACTTC. Drawing the rest from reference TRBV7-3 and TRBJ2-7, the complete variable domain is GAGVSQTPSNKVTEKGKYVELRCDPISGHTALYWYRQSLGQGPEFLIYFQGTGAADDSGLPNDRFFAVRPEGSVSTLKIQRTERGDSAVYLCASSWSGGYEQYFGPGTRLTVT.

The V gene is TRBV7-9, the J gene TRBJ2-7, with 10 nucleotides matching TRBD1. Trimming took 4 bases from V and 4 from J; bases not matched to a gene: 4. The CDR3 loop spans 14 amino acids. Germline CDR1 and CDR2: SEHNR and FQNEAQ (reference sequence). CDR3 DNA: TGTGCCAGCAGCTCCGGGACAGGGGTGTACGAGCAGTACTTC. It codes for CASSSGTGVYEQYF.

This chain joins TRBV5-4 and TRBJ1-5, with 7 positions matching TRBD1. The V and J ends lost 4 bases and 3 bases, in that order; junction bases with no gene match: 7. Germline CDR1 reads SGHNT; CDR2 reads YYREEE (reference sequence). There are 15 residues in the CDR3. CDR3 DNA: TGTGCCAGCAGCGAGGGGGCAGGGGTCAATCAGCCCCAGCATTTT. This translates into CASSEGAGVNQPQHF.

The V gene is TRBV6-1, the J gene TRBJ2-5; D unresolved. The CDR3 spans 13 residues. Germline CDR1 reads MNHNS; CDR2 reads SASEGT. The V and J ends lost 6 bases and 4 bases respectively, with 12 bases between them. CDR3 sequence (DNA): TGTGCCAGCAGGACGACAACGGCAGAGACCCAGTACTTC. Residues: CASRTTTAETQYF.

The chain joins TRBV11-3 to TRBJ2-1; 10 nucleotides align to TRBD2. Germline V gene data show CDR1 as SGHNT and CDR2 as YENEEA. The J segment lost 7 bases and the V segment lost 5 bases, leaving 11 bases of the junction unmatched. The CDR3 totals 16 residues. CDR3 in amino acids: CASSARSGGARNEQFF. The CDR3 DNA is TGTGCCAGCAGCGCCCGGAGCGGGGGGGCCAGAAATGAGCAGTTCTTC.

The chain employs TRBV5-6 and TRBJ1-1; 7 nucleotides agree with TRBD1. Germline CDR1 is SGHDT and CDR2 is YYEEEE. J lost 4 bases, V lost 0 bases, and 3 bases had no gene match. The CDR3 spans 14 residues. In DNA form, the CDR3 reads TGTGCCAGCAGCTTGGGACAGGGAGGCACTGAAGCTTTCTTT. Its protein product is CASSLGQGGTEAFF.

The chain is built from TRBV10-1 and TRBJ1-1, with D possibly TRBD1 on 5 matching bases. The CDR3 totals 13 residues. V shed 7 bases and J shed 4 bases, with 13 bases lying between them. Per the germline V gene, CDR1 is WNHNN and CDR2 is SYGVQD (reference sequence). The CDR3: CASTRESGTEAFF. The CDR3 nucleotides read TGCGCCAGCACCAGGGAAAGTGGCACTGAAGCTTTCTTT.

V and J are TRBV2 and TRBJ1-2, with 7 bases aligning to TRBD1. Per germline, CDR1 SNHLY and CDR2 FYNNEI. The CDR3 has 17 residues. After removal of 3 bases from V and 4 bases from J, the junction contained 14 bases not matched to a gene. The CDR3: CASSDRPGGYLPYGYTF. Written as DNA, the CDR3 is TGTGCCAGCAGTGATAGGCCAGGGGGATACCTTCCCTATGGCTACACCTTC.